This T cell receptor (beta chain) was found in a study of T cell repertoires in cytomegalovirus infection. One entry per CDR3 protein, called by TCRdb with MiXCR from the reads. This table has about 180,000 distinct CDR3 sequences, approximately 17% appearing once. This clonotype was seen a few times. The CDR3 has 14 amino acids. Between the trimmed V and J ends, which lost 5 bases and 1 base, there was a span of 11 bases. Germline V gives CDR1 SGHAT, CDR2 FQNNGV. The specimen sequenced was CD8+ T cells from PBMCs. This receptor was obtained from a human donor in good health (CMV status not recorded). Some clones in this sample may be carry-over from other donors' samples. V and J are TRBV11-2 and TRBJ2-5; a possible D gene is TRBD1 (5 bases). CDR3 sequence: CASSIRVFQETQYF. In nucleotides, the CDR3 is TGTGCCAGCAGCATCAGGGTTTTCCAAGAGACCCAGTACTTC.